This T cell receptor (beta chain) was retrieved from a study of identical twins. This clonotype showed up just a few times. In germline, CDR1 is ENHRY, CDR2 SYGVKD. The CDR3 consists of 16 residues. V lost 3 bases and J lost 5; bases outside the gene matches: 8. TCRdb re-called the 5' RACE reads with MiXCR, one entry per CDR3 protein. Here the sample spans 250,000 to 300,000 distinct CDR3 sequences, more than 8% being singletons. The same data also went into a second study, on yellow fever vaccine responses in identical twins.

The J gene is TRBJ2-1, the V gene TRBV10-3; 9 bases align to TRBD2. The receptor was derived from a woman between 18 and 29 years old in good health. The specimen was CD8+ T cells sorted from blood. CDR3 DNA sequence: TGTGCCATCAGTGAATGGTTAGCGGGAGAGGACAATGAGCAGTTCTTC. Amino acid sequence: CAISEWLAGEDNEQFF.